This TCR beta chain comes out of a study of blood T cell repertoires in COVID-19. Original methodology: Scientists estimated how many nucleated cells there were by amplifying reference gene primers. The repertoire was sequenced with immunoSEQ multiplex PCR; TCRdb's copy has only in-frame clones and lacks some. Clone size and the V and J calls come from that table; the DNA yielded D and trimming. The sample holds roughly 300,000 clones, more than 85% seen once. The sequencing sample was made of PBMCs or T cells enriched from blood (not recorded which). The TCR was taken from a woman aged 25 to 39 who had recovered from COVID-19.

The DNA for the CDR3 is TGTGCCAGCAGCCCCTTTCCTTACAGGGGGAATCAGCCCCAGCATTTT. Translating gives CASSPFPYRGNQPQHF. This chain joins TRBV7-9 and TRBJ1-5, with 8 bases aligning to TRBD1. The CDR3 loop spans 16 amino acids. The V and J ends lost 5 bases and 4 bases, in that order; junction bases with no gene match: 10. Per the germline V gene, CDR1 is SEHNR and CDR2 is FQNEAQ (reference sequence).